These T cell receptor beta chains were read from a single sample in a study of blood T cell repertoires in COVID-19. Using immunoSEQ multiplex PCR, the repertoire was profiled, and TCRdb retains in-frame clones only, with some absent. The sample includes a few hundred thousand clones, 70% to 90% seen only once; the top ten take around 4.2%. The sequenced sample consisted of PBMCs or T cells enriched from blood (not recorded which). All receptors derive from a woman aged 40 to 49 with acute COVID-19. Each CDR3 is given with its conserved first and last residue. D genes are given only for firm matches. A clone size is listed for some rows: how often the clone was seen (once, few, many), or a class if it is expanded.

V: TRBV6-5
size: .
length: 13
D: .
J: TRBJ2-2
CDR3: CASRTVGQGGLFF
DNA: TGTGCCAGCAGGACGGTCGGCCAGGGAGGGCTGTTTTTT

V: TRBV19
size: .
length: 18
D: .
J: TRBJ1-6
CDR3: CASSIVGQRSSYNSPLHF
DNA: TGTGCCAGTAGTATAGTAGGACAGAGGAGCTCCTATAATTCACCCCTCCACTTT

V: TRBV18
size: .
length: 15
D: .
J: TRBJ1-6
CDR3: CASSPEQGLGSPLHF
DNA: TGTGCCAGCTCACCTGAACAGGGTCTTGGGTCACCCCTCCACTTT

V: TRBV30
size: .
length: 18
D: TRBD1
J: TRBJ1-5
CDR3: CACVNRQGAAPSNQPQHF
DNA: TGTGCCTGCGTCAATAGACAGGGCGCTGCCCCTAGCAATCAGCCCCAGCATTTT

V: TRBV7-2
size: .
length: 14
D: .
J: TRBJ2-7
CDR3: CASSRMGGDYEQYF
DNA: TGTGCCAGCAGTCGGATGGGGGGAGACTACGAGCAGTACTTC

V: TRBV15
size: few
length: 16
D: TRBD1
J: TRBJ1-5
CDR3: CATSLEQGARNQPQHF
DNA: TGTGCCACCAGCTTAGAACAGGGGGCTCGCAATCAGCCCCAGCATTTT

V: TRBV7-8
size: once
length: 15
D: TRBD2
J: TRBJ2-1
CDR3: CASRPGTSVNNEQFF
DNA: TGTGCCAGCAGGCCCGGGACTAGCGTAAACAATGAGCAGTTCTTC

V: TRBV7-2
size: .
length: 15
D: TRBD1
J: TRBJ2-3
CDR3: CASSLPGQDTDTQYF
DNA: TGTGCCAGCAGCTTACCCGGACAGGACACAGATACGCAGTATTTT

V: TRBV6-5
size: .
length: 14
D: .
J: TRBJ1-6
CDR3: CASSYVTVGSPLHF
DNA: TGTGCCAGCAGTTACGTGACAGTAGGTTCACCCCTCCACTTT

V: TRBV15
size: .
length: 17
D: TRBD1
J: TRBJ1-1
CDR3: CATSLLPPTGRVTEAFF
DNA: TGTGCCACCAGCTTACTTCCTCCGACAGGGCGAGTCACTGAAGCTTTCTTT

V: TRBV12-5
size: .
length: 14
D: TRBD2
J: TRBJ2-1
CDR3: CASGTSGTVNEQFF
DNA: TGTGCTAGTGGTACTAGCGGGACTGTCAATGAGCAGTTCTTC

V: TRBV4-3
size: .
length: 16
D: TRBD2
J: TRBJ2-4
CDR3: CASSQVTSGAKNIQYF
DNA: TGCGCCAGCAGCCAAGTTACTAGCGGGGCCAAAAACATTCAGTACTTC

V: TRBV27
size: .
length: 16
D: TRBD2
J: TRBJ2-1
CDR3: CASSSGPSGSYNEQFF
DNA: TGTGCCAGCAGTTCCGGCCCTAGCGGGTCCTACAATGAGCAGTTCTTC

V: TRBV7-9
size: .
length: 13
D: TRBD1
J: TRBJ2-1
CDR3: CASSWNRGNEQFF
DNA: TGTGCCAGCAGTTGGAACAGGGGCAATGAGCAGTTCTTC

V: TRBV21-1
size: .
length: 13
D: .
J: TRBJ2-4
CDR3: CASSKNVGLFQYF
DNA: TGTGCCAGCAGCAAAAATGTCGGACTATTTCAGTACTTC

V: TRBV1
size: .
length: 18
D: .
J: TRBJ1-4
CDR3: CTSSQYRIPSATNEKLFF
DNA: TGCACCAGCAGCCAATACAGGATTCCCTCTGCAACTAATGAAAAACTGTTTTTT

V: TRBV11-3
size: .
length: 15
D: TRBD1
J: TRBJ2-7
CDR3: CASSPLQGFNYEQYF
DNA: TGTGCCAGCAGCCCCCTACAGGGGTTTAACTACGAGCAGTACTTC

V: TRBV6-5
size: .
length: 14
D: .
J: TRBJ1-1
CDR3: CASQVWGGALVAFF
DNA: TGTGCCAGCCAGGTTTGGGGGGGCGCTTTGGTAGCTTTCTTT

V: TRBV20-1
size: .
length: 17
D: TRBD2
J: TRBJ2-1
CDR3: CSASSGAGANAVSEQFF
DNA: TGCAGTGCTAGTTCGGGTGCGGGAGCCAATGCAGTAAGTGAGCAGTTCTTC

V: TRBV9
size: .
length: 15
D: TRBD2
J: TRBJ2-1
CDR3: CASTPGLASYDEQFF
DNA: TGTGCCAGCACCCCGGGACTAGCATCCTACGATGAGCAGTTCTTC

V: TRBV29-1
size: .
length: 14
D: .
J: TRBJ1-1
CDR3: CSVKGGGWTTEAFF
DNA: TGCAGCGTAAAAGGCGGGGGGTGGACCACTGAAGCTTTCTTT

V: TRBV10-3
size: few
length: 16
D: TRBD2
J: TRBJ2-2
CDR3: CALSPLAGGLRGELFF
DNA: TGTGCCCTCTCGCCTCTAGCGGGAGGTTTACGGGGGGAGCTGTTTTTT

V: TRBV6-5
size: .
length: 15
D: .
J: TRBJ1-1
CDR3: CASSYRDGFNTEAFF
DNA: TGTGCCAGCAGTTACCGTGACGGGTTCAACACTGAAGCTTTCTTT

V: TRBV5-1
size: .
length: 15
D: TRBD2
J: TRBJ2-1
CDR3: CASSKSGGAYNEQFF
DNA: TGCGCCAGCAGCAAGAGCGGGGGGGCCTACAATGAGCAGTTCTTC

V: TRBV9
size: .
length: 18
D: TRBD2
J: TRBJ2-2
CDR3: CASSAQPGTSGLTGELFF
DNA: TGTGCCAGCAGCGCCCAACCAGGGACTAGCGGCCTCACCGGGGAGCTGTTTTTT

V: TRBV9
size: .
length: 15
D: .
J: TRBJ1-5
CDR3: CASSPDIGGNQPQHF
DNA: TGTGCCAGCAGCCCTGACATCGGAGGTAATCAGCCCCAGCATTTT

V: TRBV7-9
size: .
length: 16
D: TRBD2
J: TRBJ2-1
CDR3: CASSDLYLAGANEQFF
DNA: TGTGCCAGCAGTGATCTCTATCTAGCGGGCGCCAATGAGCAGTTCTTC

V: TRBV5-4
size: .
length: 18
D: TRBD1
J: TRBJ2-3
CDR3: CASSHGQEGYRSTDTQYF
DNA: TGTGCCAGCAGTCACGGACAGGAAGGTTATCGAAGCACAGATACGCAGTATTTT

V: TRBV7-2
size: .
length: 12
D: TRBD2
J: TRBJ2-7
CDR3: CASSLTSGNQYF
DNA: TGTGCCAGCAGTTTAACTAGCGGTAACCAGTACTTC

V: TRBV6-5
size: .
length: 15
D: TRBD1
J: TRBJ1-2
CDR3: CASSPTGVVAYGYTF
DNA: TGTGCCAGCAGTCCGACAGGGGTAGTAGCCTATGGCTACACCTTC

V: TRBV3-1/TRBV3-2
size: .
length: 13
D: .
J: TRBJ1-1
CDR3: CASSPRESTEAFF
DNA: TGTGCCAGCAGCCCCCGGGAGAGTACTGAAGCTTTCTTT

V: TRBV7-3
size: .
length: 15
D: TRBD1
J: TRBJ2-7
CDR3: CASSPSRGLINEQYF
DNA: TGTGCCAGCAGCCCAAGCAGGGGGCTAATCAACGAGCAGTACTTC

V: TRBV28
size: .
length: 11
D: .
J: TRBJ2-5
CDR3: CASGGQETQYF
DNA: TGTGCCAGCGGGGGGCAAGAGACCCAGTACTTC

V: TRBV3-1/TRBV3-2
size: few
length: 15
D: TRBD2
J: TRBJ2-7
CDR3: CASSQVVSGRSEQYF
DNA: TGTGCCAGCAGCCAAGTAGTTAGCGGGAGGTCCGAGCAGTACTTC

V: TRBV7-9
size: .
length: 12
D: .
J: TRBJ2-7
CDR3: CASSLESYEQYF
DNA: TGTGCCAGCAGCTTAGAGAGCTACGAGCAGTACTTC

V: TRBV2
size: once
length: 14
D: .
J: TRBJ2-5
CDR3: CASSSGGGVETQYF
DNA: TGTGCCAGCAGCTCAGGTGGGGGCGTAGAGACCCAGTACTTC

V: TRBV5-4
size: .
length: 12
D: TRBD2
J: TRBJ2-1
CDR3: CASSLGRDEQFF
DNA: TGTGCCAGCAGCCTGGGGAGGGATGAGCAGTTCTTC

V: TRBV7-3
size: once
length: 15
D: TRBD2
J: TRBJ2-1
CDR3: CASSLLREGRNEQFF
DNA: TGTGCCAGCAGCTTATTACGGGAGGGGCGCAATGAGCAGTTCTTC

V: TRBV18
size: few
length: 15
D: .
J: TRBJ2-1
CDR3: CASSPGLASYNEQFF
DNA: TGTGCCAGCTCACCTGGTCTAGCAAGTTACAATGAGCAGTTCTTC

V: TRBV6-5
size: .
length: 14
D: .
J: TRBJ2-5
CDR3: CASSYSGGKETQYF
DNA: TGTGCCAGCAGTTACAGCGGCGGAAAAGAGACCCAGTACTTC

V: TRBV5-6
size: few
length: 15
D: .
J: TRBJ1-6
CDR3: CASSTDRENNSPLHF
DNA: TGTGCCAGCAGTACAGACCGGGAGAATAATTCACCCCTCCACTTT

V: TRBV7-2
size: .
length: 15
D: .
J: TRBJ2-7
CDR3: CASSLGGVNSYEQYF
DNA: TGTGCCAGCAGCTTGGGGGGAGTTAACTCTTACGAGCAGTACTTC

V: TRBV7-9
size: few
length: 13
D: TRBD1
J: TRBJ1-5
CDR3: CASSRDRDQPQHF
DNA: TGTGCCAGCAGCCGAGACAGGGACCAGCCCCAGCATTTT

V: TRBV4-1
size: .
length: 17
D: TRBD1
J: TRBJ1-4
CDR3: CASKQRGGSFGDEKLFF
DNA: TGCGCCAGCAAGCAGAGAGGGGGCAGTTTCGGGGATGAAAAACTGTTTTTT

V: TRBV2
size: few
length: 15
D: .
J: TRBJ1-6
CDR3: CASSGGVSYNSPLHF
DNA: TGTGCCAGCAGTGGGGGGGTCTCCTATAATTCACCCCTCCACTTT

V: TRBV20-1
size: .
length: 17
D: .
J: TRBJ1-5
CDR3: CSASTQGSGVGNQPQHF
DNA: TGCAGTGCTAGTACTCAGGGAAGTGGTGTGGGCAATCAGCCCCAGCATTTT

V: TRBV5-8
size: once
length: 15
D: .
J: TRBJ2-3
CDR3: CASSLANRGTDTQYF
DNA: TGTGCCAGCAGCTTGGCGAACAGGGGCACAGATACGCAGTATTTT

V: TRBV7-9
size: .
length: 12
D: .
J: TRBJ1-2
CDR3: CASSFPLSGYTF
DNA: TGTGCCAGCAGCTTCCCTCTCTCTGGCTACACCTTC

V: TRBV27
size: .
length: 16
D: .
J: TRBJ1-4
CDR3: CASSPRMRMDNEKLFF
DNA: TGTGCCAGCAGTCCCCGCATGAGGATGGATAATGAAAAACTGTTTTTT

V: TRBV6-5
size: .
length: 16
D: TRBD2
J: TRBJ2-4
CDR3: CASSYSGLAGKNIQYF
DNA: TGTGCCAGCAGTTACTCGGGACTAGCGGGGAAAAACATTCAGTACTTC

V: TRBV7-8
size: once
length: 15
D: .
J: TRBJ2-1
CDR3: CASSLAPGAYNEQFF
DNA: TGTGCCAGCAGCTTAGCCCCCGGGGCCTACAATGAGCAGTTCTTC